A selection of T cell receptor beta chains follows, all from one sample in a study of patients and donors after allogeneic stem cell transplantation. TCRdb fed the RT-PCR reads into MiXCR, producing one record per CDR3 protein. The data show about 400,000 distinct CDR3 sequences, with 15% to 20% seen just once and 7% to 7.5% held by the top ten. Sequencing was carried out using blood, either unsorted or a sorted T cell fraction (not recorded which). All receptors come from a human donor who was either an allogeneic HSCT recipient or a stem cell or donor lymphocyte infusion donor (not recorded which). It is not recorded whose cells these are; they may come from a transplant donor. Each CDR3 is given with its conserved first and last residue. D genes are given only for firm matches. Not all rows give a size; the values are once, few, many and, for expanded clones, a class.

d_gene	v_gene	abundance	j_gene	CDR3aa	CDR3nt
TRBD2	TRBV18	many	TRBJ2-7	CASSGLASYEQYF	TGTGCCAGTTCGGGACTAGCATCCTACGAGCAGTACTTC
TRBD1	TRBV6-2/TRBV6-3	NA	TRBJ2-7	CASSRVLRGLSEQYF	TGTGCCAGCTCTAGGGTCCTGAGGGGGCTTTCCGAGCAGTACTTC
NA	TRBV4-1	many	TRBJ1-1	CASSQIIREKAFF	TGCGCCAGCAGCCAAATCATCAGGGAAAAAGCTTTCTTT
TRBD2	TRBV30	NA	TRBJ2-3	CAWSFTRSGGGTDTQYF	TGTGCCTGGAGTTTCACCCGTAGCGGGGGGGGCACAGATACGCAGTATTTT
NA	TRBV6-5	NA	TRBJ1-2	CASSYSLGDYGYTF	TGTGCCAGCAGTTACTCGTTAGGGGACTATGGCTACACCTTC
NA	TRBV7-9	NA	TRBJ2-5	CASSHPAETQYF	TGTGCCAGCAGCCACCCCGCCGAGACCCAGTACTTC
NA	TRBV20-1	NA	TRBJ2-7	CSARSERVVYEQYF	TGCAGTGCTAGATCGGAGCGGGTGGTCTACGAGCAGTACTTC
TRBD1	TRBV4-3	NA	TRBJ2-7	CASSQFLRGLEYF	TGCGCCAGCAGCCAATTCCTCAGGGGGCTAGAGTACTTC
NA	TRBV6-2/TRBV6-3	few	TRBJ2-7	CASSSAGTLVYEQYF	TGTGCCAGCAGCTCAGCCGGGACACTCGTTTACGAGCAGTACTTC
NA	TRBV6-2/TRBV6-3	few	TRBJ1-1	CASSYSTHKFAFF	TGTGCCAGCAGTTACTCGACTCATAAATTTGCTTTCTTT
TRBD2	TRBV6-5	NA	TRBJ2-5	CASSYGAGGPGETQYF	TGTGCCAGCAGTTACGGAGCGGGAGGCCCAGGAGAGACCCAGTACTTC
TRBD2	TRBV7-6	NA	TRBJ2-5	CASSQGTKETQYF	TGTGCCAGCAGCCAAGGGACTAAAGAGACCCAGTACTTC
TRBD2	TRBV19	few	TRBJ2-1	CASSTVAGGYNEQFF	TGTGCCAGTAGTACCGTAGCGGGAGGCTACAATGAGCAGTTCTTC
NA	TRBV6-6	few	TRBJ1-2	CASSFGGDYGYTF	TGTGCCAGCAGTTTTGGGGGAGACTATGGCTACACCTTC
NA	TRBV12-3/TRBV12-4	NA	TRBJ1-6	CASSLGTGYNSPLHF	TGTGCCAGCAGTTTAGGGACGGGGTATAATTCACCCCTCCACTTT
NA	TRBV7-8	few	TRBJ1-5	CASSNDRIGNQPQHF	TGTGCCAGCAGCAACGACAGGATTGGCAATCAGCCCCAGCATTTT
NA	TRBV5-6	NA	TRBJ1-1	CASSLGTRTGAFF	TGTGCCAGCAGCTTGGGGACCAGAACGGGAGCTTTCTTT
TRBD2	TRBV4-1	few	TRBJ2-1	CASSQTSGDNNEQFF	TGCGCCAGCAGCCAAACCAGCGGGGATAACAATGAGCAGTTCTTC
TRBD1	TRBV5-4	few	TRBJ2-2	CASSLRQGASGELFF	TGTGCCAGCAGCTTGAGGCAGGGGGCGTCCGGGGAGCTGTTTTTT
NA	TRBV2	NA	TRBJ1-1	CASSEPEAFF	TGTGCCAGCAGTGAACCCGAAGCTTTCTTT
NA	TRBV20-1	few	TRBJ1-1	CSVKSREETEAFF	TGCAGTGTGAAATCCAGGGAAGAGACTGAAGCTTTCTTT
TRBD1	TRBV27	NA	TRBJ2-7	CASSTDRGPYEQYF	TGTGCCAGCAGTACGGACAGGGGGCCTTACGAGCAGTACTTC
NA	TRBV7-9	many	TRBJ2-1	CASSSPLWAEQFF	TGTGCCAGCAGCTCACCCCTTTGGGCTGAGCAGTTCTTC
TRBD1	TRBV20-1	few	TRBJ1-5	CSARVTGGTFQPQHF	TGCAGTGCTAGAGTAACAGGGGGGACTTTTCAGCCCCAGCATTTT
TRBD2	TRBV5-1	NA	TRBJ2-2	CASSTQTSGIKAGELFF	TGCGCCAGCAGCACCCAGACTAGCGGGATTAAGGCCGGGGAGCTGTTTTTT
TRBD2	TRBV5-5	few	TRBJ2-1	CASSPIAGGPMDEQFF	TGTGCCAGCAGCCCCATAGCGGGAGGGCCGATGGATGAGCAGTTCTTC